This TCR beta chain was retrieved from a study of blood T cell repertoires in COVID-19. The authors' processing: Reference gene primers were amplified, and this amplification served to estimate nucleated cell counts. The method was immunoSEQ multiplex PCR; TCRdb's version includes in-frame clones alone and lacks a portion of them. V, J and clone size were drawn from that table, and D and trimming were deduced from the DNA. This table holds about 310,000 clones, 89% found once. From germline, CDR1 is LNHDA and CDR2 SQIVND (reference sequence). Deletions cut 5 bases from V and 6 bases from J, with 17 bases between. This CDR3 comprises 15 residues.

V is TRBV19 and J is TRBJ1-5; maybe TRBD1 (6 bases). The sample comprised PBMCs or T cells enriched from blood (not recorded which). The source is a woman in her thirties who had recovered from COVID-19. DNA for the CDR3: TGTGCCAGTAGTCCAAACAGGGTCGGAGGTCAGCCCCAGCATTTT. Translated: CASSPNRVGGQPQHF.